This T cell receptor (beta chain) was observed in a study of blood T cell repertoires in COVID-19. Background on the study: The study drew acute and convalescent COVID-19 samples from the United States, Italy and Spain. Sample material is recorded as cDNA or gDNA derived from T cells, B-cell-depleted T cells, or PBMCs.

Study processing details: How many nucleated cells were present was estimated from reference gene primer amplification. The repertoire was sequenced with immunoSEQ multiplex PCR; TCRdb's copy has only in-frame clones and lacks some. D and trimming come from the DNA, and the V and J calls and clone size come from that table. The sample includes just over 150,000 clones, 75% to 90% of them seen just once. The CDR3 length is 11 residues. This TCR derives from a human donor with acute or convalescent COVID-19. The donor label of this sample is uncertain. The chain joins TRBV21-1 to TRBJ1-5; the table's D call, TRBD1, has no DNA check behind it. TRBV21-1 is designated a pseudogene. The sample was peripheral blood. CDR3 loop: CATRTDQPQHF. CDR3 in DNA: TGTGCCACCAGGACAGATCAGCCCCAGCATTTT.